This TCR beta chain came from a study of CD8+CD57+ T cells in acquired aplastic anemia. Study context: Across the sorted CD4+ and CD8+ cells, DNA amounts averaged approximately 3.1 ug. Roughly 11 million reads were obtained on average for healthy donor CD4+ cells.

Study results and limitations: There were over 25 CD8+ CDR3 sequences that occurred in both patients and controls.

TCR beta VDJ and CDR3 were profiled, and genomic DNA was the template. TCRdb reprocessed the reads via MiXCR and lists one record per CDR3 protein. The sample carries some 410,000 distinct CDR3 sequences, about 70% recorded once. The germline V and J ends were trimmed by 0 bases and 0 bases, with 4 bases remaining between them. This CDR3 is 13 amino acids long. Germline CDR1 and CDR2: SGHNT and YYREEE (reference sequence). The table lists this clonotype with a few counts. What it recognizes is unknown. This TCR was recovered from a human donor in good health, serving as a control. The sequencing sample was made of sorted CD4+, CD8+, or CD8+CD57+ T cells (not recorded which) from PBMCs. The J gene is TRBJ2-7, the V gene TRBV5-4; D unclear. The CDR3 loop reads CASSLAPSYEQYF. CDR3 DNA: TGTGCCAGCAGCTTGGCCCCCTCCTACGAGCAGTACTTC.